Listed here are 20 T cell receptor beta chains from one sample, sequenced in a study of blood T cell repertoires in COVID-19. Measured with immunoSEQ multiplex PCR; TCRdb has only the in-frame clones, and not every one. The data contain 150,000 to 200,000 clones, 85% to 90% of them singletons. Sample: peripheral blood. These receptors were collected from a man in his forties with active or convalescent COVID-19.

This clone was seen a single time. This CDR3 is CASSLVGTGLEKLFF. The DNA for the CDR3 is TGCGCCAGCAGCTTGGTGGGGACAGGGCTTGAAAAACTGTTTTTT. This rearrangement joins TRBV5-1 to TRBJ1-4; 9 positions agree with TRBD1. Germline CDR1 SGHRS, CDR2 YFSETQ. V shed 0 bases and J 7 bases; nucleotides not matched to a gene: 4. This CDR3 has 15 residues.

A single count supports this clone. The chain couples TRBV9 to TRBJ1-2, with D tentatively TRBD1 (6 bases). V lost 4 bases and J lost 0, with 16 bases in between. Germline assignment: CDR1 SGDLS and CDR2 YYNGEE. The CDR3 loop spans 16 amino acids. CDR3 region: CASSHREGQTNYGYTF. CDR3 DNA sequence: TGTGCCAGCAGCCACCGCGAAGGACAGACTAACTATGGCTACACCTTC.

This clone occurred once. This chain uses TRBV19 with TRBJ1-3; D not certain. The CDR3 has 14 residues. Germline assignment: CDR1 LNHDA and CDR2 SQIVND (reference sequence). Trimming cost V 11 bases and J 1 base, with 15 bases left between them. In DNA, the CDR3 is TGTGCCTGCTGGGCCTCCGGTTCTGGAAACACCATATATTTT. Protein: CACWASGSGNTIYF.

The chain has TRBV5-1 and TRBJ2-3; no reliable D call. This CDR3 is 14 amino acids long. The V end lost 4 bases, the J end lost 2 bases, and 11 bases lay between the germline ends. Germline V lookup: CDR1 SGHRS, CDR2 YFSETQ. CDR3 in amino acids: CASSLSTFTDTQYF. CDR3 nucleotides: TGCGCCAGCAGCCTTTCTACGTTCACAGATACGCAGTATTTT.

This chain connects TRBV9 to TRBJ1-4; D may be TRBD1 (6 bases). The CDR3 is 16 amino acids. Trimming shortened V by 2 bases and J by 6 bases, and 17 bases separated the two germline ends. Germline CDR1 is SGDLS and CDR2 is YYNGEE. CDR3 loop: CASSVGLRGGDEKLFF. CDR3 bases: TGTGCCAGCAGCGTCGGTTTAAGGGGGGGAGATGAAAAACTGTTTTTT.

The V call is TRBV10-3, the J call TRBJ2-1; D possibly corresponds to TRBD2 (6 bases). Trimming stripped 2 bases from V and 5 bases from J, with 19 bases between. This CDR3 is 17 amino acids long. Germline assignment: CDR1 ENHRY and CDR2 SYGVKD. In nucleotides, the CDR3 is TGTGCCATCAGTGAGATGAGCGTAGGCGGGACCAACAATGAGCAGTTCTTC. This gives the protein CAISEMSVGGTNNEQFF.

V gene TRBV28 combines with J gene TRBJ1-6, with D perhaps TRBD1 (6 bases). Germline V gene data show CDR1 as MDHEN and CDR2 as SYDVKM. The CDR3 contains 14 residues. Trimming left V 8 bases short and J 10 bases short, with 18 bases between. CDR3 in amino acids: CASAGARDMSPLHF. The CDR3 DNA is TGTGCCAGCGCCGGAGCCCGGGACATGTCACCCCTCCACTTT.

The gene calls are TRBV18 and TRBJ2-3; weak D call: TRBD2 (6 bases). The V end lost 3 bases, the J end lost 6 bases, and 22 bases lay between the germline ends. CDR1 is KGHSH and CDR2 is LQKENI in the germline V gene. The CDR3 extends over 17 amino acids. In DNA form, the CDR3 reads TGTGCCAGCTCACCGCAGCCCGGGACTGCAACCACCGATACGCAGTATTTT. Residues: CASSPQPGTATTDTQYF.

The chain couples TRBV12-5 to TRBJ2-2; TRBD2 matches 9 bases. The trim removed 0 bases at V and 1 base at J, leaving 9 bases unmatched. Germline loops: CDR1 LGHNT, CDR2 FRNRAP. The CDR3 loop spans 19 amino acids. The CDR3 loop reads CASGLVYGRTSENTGELFF. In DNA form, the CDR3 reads TGTGCTAGTGGTTTGGTATATGGTAGGACTAGCGAGAACACCGGGGAGCTGTTTTTT.

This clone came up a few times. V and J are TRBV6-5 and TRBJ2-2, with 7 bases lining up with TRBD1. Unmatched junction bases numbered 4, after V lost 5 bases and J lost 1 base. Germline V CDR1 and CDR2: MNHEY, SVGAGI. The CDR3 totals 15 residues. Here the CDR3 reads CASSRDSRNTGELFF. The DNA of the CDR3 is TGTGCCAGCAGTCGGGACAGCAGGAACACCGGGGAGCTGTTTTTT.

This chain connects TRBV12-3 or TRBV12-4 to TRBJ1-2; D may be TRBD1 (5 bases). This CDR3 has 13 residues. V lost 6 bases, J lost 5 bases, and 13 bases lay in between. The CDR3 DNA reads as TGTGCCAGCAGCTCTGAGGGGAGGTATGGCTACACCTTC. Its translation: CASSSEGRYGYTF.

CDR3 DNA: TGTGCCAGCAGTGCAGGGGGCTGGGGCACTGAAGCTTTCTTT. Translation: CASSAGGWGTEAFF. The V and J genes are TRBV3-1 (or the pseudogene TRBV3-2) and TRBJ1-1, with 8 positions matching TRBD1. This CDR3 contains 14 residues. Germline V CDR1 and CDR2: LGHDT, YNNKEL (reference sequence). The ends lost 6 bases at V and 4 bases at J; junction bases unmatched: 7.

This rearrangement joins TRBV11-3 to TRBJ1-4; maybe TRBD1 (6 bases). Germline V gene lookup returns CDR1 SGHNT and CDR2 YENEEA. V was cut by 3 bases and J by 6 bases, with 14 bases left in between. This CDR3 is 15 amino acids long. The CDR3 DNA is TGTGCCAGCAGCTTGGGGTGGACAGAAGATGAAAAACTGTTTTTT. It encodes CASSLGWTEDEKLFF.

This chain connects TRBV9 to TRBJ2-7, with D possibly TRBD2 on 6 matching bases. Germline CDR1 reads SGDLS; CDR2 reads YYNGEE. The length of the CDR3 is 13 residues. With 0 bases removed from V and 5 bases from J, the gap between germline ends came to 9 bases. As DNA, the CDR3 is TGTGCCAGCAGCGTAGATGGAGGGGACGAGCAGTACTTC. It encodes CASSVDGGDEQYF.

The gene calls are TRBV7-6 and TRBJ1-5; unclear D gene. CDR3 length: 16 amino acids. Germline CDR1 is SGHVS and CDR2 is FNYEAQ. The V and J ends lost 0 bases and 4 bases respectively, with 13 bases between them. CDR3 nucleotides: TGTGCCAGCAGCTTAGCGCTAGGCGAGCTGAATCAGCCCCAGCATTTT. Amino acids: CASSLALGELNQPQHF.

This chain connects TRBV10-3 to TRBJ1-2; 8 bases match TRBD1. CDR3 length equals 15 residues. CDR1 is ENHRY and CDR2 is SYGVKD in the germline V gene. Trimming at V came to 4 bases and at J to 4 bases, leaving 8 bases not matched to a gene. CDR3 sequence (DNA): TGTGCCATCAGTGCATCAGGGGGCGAGGGCTATGGCTACACCTTC. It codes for CAISASGGEGYGYTF.

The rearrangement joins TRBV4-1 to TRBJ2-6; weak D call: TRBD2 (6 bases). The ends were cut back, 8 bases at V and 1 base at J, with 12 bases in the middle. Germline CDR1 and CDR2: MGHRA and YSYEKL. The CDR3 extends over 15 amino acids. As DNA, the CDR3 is TGCGCCAGCCGGGGGTACTCTTCTGGGGCCAACGTCCTGACTTTC. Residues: CASRGYSSGANVLTF.

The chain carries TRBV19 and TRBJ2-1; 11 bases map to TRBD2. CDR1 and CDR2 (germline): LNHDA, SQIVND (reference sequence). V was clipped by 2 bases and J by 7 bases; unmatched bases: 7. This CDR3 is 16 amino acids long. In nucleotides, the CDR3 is TGTGCCAGTAGTATACCGGGACTAGCGGAGGAGAATGAGCAGTTCTTC. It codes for CASSIPGLAEENEQFF. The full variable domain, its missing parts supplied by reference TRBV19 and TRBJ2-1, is DGGITQSPKYLFRKEGQNVTLSCEQNLNHDAMYWYRQDPGQGLRLIYYSQIVNDFQKGDIAEGYSVSREKKESFPLTVTSAQKNPTAFYLCASSIPGLAEENEQFFGPGTRLTVL.

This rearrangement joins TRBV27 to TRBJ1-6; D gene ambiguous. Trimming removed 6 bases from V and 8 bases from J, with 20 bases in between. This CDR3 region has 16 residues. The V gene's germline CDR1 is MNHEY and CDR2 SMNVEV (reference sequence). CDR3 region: CASRPLHSAGDSPLHF. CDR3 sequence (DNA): TGTGCCAGCAGGCCTCTTCACAGTGCCGGGGATTCACCCCTCCACTTT.

The CDR3: CASSPARGPRNTEAFF. The CDR3 region has the DNA TGTGCCAGCAGCCCGGCGCGGGGACCGCGGAACACTGAAGCTTTCTTT. This sequence joins TRBV7-2 and TRBJ1-1; TRBD1 might be the D (5 bases). Between the trimmed V and J ends, which lost 5 bases and 1 base, there was a span of 17 bases. The CDR3 is 16 amino acids. Per the germline V gene, CDR1 is SGHTA and CDR2 is FQGNSA.